This TCR beta chain was recorded in a study of STAT3 mutations in large granular lymphocyte leukemia. Regarding the study as a whole: Differing intervals and regimens complicate linking therapy response to clone burden. In T-cell large granular lymphocyte leukemia, about half of patients showed multiple immunodominant subclonotypes. All newly emerging clones after therapy were STAT3 wild type. In some patients, a small highly pathogenic clone possibly went undetected. Some patients had dominant TCR clones larger than their STAT3 mutant burden.

Assay used: immunoSEQ multiplex PCR; TCRdb lists only in-frame clones, some missing. The table shows approximately 13,000 clones, with approximately 81% occurring only once. Germline V gene data show CDR1 as MNHNY and CDR2 as SVGAGI (reference sequence). The CDR3 runs to 14 residues. The ends were cut back, 11 bases at V and 4 bases at J, with 17 bases in the middle. This clone was recorded only once. As yet, its antigen is unknown. The TCR sequence derives from a man aged 55 to 70 with T-cell large granular lymphocyte leukemia. Some clones in this sample may be carry-over from other donors' samples. The chain combines TRBV6-6 with TRBJ2-2; D gene ambiguous. Sequencing was performed on peripheral blood mononuclear cells. The CDR3 sequence is CAQTEPRGTGELFF. Here the CDR3 DNA reads TGTGCCCAGACGGAGCCCCGAGGCACCGGGGAGCTGTTTTTT.